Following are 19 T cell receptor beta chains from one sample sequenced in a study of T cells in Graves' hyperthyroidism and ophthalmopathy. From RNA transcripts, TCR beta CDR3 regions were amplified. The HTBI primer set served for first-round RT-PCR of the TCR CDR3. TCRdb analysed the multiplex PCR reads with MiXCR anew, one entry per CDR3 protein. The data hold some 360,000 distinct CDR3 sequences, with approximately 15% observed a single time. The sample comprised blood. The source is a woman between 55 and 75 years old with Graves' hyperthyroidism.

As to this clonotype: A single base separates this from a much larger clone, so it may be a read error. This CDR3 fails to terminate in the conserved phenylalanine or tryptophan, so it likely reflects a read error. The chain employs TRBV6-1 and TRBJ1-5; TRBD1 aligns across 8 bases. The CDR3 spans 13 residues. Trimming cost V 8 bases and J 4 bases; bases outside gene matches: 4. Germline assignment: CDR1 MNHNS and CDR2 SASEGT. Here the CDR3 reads CASRTGLNQPQHI. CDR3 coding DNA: TGTGCCAGCCGGACAGGGCTTAATCAGCCCCAGCATATT.

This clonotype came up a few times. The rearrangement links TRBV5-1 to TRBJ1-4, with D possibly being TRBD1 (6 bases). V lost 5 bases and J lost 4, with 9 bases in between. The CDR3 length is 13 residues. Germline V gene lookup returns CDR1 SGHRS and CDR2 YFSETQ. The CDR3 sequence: CASRDSSNEKLFF. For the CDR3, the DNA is TGCGCCAGCAGGGACAGTAGTAATGAAAAACTGTTTTTT.

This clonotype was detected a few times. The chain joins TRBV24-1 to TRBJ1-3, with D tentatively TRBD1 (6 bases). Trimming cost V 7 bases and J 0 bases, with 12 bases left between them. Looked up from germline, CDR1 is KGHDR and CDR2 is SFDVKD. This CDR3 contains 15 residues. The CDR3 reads CATSLRGGSGNTIYF. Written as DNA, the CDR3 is TGTGCCACCAGCCTGCGAGGGGGCTCTGGAAACACCATATATTTT.

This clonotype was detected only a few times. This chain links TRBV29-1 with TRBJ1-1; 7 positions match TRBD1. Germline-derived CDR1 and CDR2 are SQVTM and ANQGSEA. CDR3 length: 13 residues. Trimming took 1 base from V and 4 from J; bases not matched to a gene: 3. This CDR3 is CSVEGQGVTEAFF. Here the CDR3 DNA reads TGCAGCGTTGAAGGACAGGGCGTCACTGAAGCTTTCTTT.

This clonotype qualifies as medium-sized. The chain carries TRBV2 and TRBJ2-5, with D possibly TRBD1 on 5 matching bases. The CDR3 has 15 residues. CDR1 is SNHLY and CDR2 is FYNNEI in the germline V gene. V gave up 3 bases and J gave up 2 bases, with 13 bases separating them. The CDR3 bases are TGTGCCAGCAGTGACGGGCAGGGAAATCAAGAGACCCAGTACTTC. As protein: CASSDGQGNQETQYF. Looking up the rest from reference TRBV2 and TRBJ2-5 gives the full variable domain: EPEVTQTPSHQVTQMGQEVILRCVPISNHLYFYWYRQILGQKVEFLVSFYNNEISEKSEIFDDQFSVERPDGSNFTLKIRSTKLEDSAMYFCASSDGQGNQETQYFGPGTRLLVL.

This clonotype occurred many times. CDR3: CASSLGQGGYTF. The DNA of the CDR3 is TGTGCCAGCAGTCTCGGACAGGGTGGCTACACCTTC. The V gene is TRBV2, the J gene TRBJ1-2; 8 bases are shared with TRBD1. This CDR3 is 12 amino acids long. J was trimmed by 7 bases and V by 5 bases; bases with no gene match: 3. Germline V CDR1 and CDR2: SNHLY, FYNNEI. Full variable domain (missing parts from reference TRBV2 and TRBJ1-2): EPEVTQTPSHQVTQMGQEVILRCVPISNHLYFYWYRQILGQKVEFLVSFYNNEISEKSEIFDDQFSVERPDGSNFTLKIRSTKLEDSAMYFCASSLGQGGYTFGSGTRLTVV.

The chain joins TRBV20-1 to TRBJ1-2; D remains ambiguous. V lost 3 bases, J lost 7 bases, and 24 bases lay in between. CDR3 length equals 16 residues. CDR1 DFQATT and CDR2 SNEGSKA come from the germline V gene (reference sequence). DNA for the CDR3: TGCAGTGCTAGCGCCCGGCCCGGGTTTAGTTCGTTTGGCTACACCTTC. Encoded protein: CSASARPGFSSFGYTF.

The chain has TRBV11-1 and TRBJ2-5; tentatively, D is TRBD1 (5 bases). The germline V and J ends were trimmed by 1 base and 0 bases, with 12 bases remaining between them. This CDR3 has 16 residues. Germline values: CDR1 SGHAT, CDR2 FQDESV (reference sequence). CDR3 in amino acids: CASSLVQGLYQETQYF. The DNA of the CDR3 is TGTGCCAGCAGCTTAGTCCAGGGTTTATACCAAGAGACCCAGTACTTC.

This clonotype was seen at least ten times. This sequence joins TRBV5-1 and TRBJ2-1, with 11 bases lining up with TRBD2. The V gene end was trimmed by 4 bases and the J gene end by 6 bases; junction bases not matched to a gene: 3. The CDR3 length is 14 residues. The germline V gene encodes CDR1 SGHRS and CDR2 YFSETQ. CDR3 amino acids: CASSQGLAANEQFF. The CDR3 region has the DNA TGCGCCAGCAGCCAGGGACTAGCGGCCAATGAGCAGTTCTTC.

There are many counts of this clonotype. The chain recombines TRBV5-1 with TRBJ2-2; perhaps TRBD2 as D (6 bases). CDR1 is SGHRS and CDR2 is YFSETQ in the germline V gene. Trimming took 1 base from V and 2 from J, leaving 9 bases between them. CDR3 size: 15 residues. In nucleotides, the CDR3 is TGCGCCAGCAGCTTGACGGGAGCCAACACCGGGGAGCTGTTTTTT. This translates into CASSLTGANTGELFF.

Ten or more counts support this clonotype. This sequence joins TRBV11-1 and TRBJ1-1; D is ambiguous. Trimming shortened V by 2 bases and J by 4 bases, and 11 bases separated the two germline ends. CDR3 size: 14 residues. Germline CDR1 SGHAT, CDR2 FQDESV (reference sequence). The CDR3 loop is CASSLTGLGTEAFF. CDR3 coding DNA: TGTGCCAGCAGCTTAACGGGTCTGGGCACTGAAGCTTTCTTT.

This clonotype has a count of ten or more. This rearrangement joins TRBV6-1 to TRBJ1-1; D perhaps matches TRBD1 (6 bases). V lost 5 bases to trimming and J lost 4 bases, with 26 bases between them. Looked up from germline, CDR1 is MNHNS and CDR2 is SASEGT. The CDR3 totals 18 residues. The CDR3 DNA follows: TGTGCCAGCAGTCAGAGGGGGTACGTGAGGGAAAGTGGCACTGAAGCTTTCTTT. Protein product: CASSQRGYVRESGTEAFF.

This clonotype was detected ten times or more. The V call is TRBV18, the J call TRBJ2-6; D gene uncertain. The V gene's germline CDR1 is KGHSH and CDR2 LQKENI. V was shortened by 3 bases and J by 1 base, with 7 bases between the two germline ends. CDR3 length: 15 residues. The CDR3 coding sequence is TGTGCCAGCTCACCCTACGTGTCTGGGGCCAACGTCCTGACTTTC. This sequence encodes CASSPYVSGANVLTF.

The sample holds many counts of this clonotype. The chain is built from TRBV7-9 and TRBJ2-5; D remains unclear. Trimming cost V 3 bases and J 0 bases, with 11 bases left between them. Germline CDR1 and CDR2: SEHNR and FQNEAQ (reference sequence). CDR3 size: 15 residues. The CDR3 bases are TGTGCCAGCAGCTTGCTTTCCAGGAACCAAGAGACCCAGTACTTC. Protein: CASSLLSRNQETQYF. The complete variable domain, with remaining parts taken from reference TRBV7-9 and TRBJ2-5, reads DTGVSQNPRHKITKRGQNVTFRCDPISEHNRLYWYRQTLGQGPEFLTYFQNEAQLEKSRLLSDRFSAERPKGSFSTLEIQRTEQGDSAMYLCASSLLSRNQETQYFGPGTRLLVL.

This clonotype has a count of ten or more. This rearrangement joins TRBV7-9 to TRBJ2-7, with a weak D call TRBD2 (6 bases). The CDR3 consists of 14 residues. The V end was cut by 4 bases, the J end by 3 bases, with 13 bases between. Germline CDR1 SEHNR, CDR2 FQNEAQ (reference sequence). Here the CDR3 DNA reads TGTGCCAGCAGCTCCCGGCGGGGTTACTACGAGCAGTACTTC. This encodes CASSSRRGYYEQYF.

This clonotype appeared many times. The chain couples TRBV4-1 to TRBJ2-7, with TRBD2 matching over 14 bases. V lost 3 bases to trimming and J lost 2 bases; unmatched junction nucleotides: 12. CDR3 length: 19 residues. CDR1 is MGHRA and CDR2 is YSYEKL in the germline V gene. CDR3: CASSHLRLAGGPTTYEQYF. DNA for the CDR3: TGCGCCAGCAGCCACTTACGACTAGCGGGAGGGCCGACTACCTACGAGCAGTACTTC.

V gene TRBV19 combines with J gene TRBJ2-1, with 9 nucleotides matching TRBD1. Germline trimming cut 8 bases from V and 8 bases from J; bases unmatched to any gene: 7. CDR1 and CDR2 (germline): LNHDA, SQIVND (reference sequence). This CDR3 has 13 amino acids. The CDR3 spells CASVGTGFHEQFF. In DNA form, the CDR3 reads TGTGCCAGTGTCGGGACAGGGTTTCATGAGCAGTTCTTC.

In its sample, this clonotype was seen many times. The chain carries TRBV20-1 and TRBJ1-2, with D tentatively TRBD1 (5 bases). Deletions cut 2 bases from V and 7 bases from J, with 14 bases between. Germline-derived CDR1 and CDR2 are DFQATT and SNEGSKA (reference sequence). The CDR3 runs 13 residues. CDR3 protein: CSARWAGVSGYTF. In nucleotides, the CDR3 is TGCAGTGCTAGATGGGCGGGGGTCTCTGGCTACACCTTC.

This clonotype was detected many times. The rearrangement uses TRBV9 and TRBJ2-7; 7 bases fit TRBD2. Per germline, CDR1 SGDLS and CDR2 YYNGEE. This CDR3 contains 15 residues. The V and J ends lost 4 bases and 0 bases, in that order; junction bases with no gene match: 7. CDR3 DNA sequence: TGTGCCAGCAGCCCCCGGGACTACCACTCCTACGAGCAGTACTTC. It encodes CASSPRDYHSYEQYF.